Presented here are 21 T cell receptor beta chains from one specimen sequenced in a study of shared clonotypes between healthy human individuals. Sequencing used immunoSEQ multiplex PCR; TCRdb keeps in-frame clones, though not all of them. Here the sample spans approximately 530,000 clones, about 96% being singletons. The sequencing sample was made of naive CD4+ T cells sorted from blood. Documented subset: CD45RA+ positively selected. These receptors came from a woman aged 25 to 39 in good health.

This clone came up once. The chain links TRBV19 to TRBJ1-1; D is ambiguous. V lost 10 bases and J lost 4, with 19 bases in between. Germline loops: CDR1 LNHDA, CDR2 SQIVND (reference sequence). This CDR3 is built from 14 residues. CDR3: CATRRLATSTEAFF. In DNA form, the CDR3 reads TGTGCCACCCGCCGGCTGGCAACGAGCACTGAAGCTTTCTTT.

V and J are TRBV27 and TRBJ1-5, with 9 bases aligning to TRBD1. Looked up from germline, CDR1 is MNHEY and CDR2 is SMNVEV (reference sequence). J was trimmed by 0 bases and V by 5 bases; bases with no gene match: 8. The CDR3 has 17 residues. The DNA for the CDR3 is TGTGCCAGCAGTACAGGGGGCGCTTCTAGTAGCAATCAGCCCCAGCATTTT. Translated, it gives CASSTGGASSSNQPQHF.

V usage is TRBV14 and J usage is TRBJ1-5; tentatively, D is TRBD1 (5 bases). Per germline, CDR1 SGHDN and CDR2 FVKESK. Trimming pared 7 bases from V and 0 bases from J, leaving 13 bases between. CDR3 length: 15 residues. CDR3 residues: CASTQEYYSNQPQHF. Written as DNA, the CDR3 is TGTGCCAGCACACAGGAGTATTATAGCAATCAGCCCCAGCATTTT.

This clone appeared a few times. This rearrangement joins TRBV2 to TRBJ2-3; 8 bases are shared with TRBD2. This CDR3 has 13 amino acids. J was trimmed by 1 base and V by 6 bases; bases with no gene match: 0. The germline V gene has CDR1 SNHLY and CDR2 FYNNEI. CDR3 nucleotides: TGTGCCAGCAGGACTAGCGGCACAGATACGCAGTATTTT. Its translation is CASRTSGTDTQYF.

The chain couples TRBV10-3 to TRBJ2-7; tentatively, D is TRBD1 (5 bases). Trimming took off 6 bases at V and 6 bases at J, with 15 bases between the two ends. The CDR3 is 13 residues long. Germline V gives CDR1 ENHRY, CDR2 SYGVKD. CDR3 region: CAIRGRVYGEQYF. CDR3 DNA: TGTGCCATCAGAGGCAGGGTGTATGGCGAGCAGTACTTC.

V is TRBV11-2 and J is TRBJ2-7, with 11 bases that match TRBD2. Germline assignment: CDR1 SGHAT and CDR2 FQNNGV. CDR3 size: 14 residues. With 5 bases clipped from V and 3 bases from J, the junction kept 3 bases outside the gene matches. Written as DNA, the CDR3 is TGTGCCAGCAGCGATAGCGGGGGGGGCTACGAGCAGTACTTC. It specifies CASSDSGGGYEQYF.

This sequence joins TRBV13 and TRBJ1-1; possible D gene TRBD1, 6 bases. CDR3 length: 15 residues. V shed 5 bases and J shed 10 bases, with 23 bases lying between them. Germline assignment: CDR1 PRHDT and CDR2 FYEKMQ (reference sequence). The CDR3 coding sequence is TGTGCCAGCAGCCTAAGATCCGGGACAACGGCGGGAGCTTTCTTT. Translating it yields CASSLRSGTTAGAFF.

The chain links TRBV23-1 to TRBJ1-1; possibly TRBD1 for D (5 bases). TRBV23-1 is marked as an open reading frame, function uncertain. V lost 4 bases, J lost 1 base, and 16 bases lay in between. The CDR3 has 16 amino acids. The CDR3 DNA sequence: TGCGCCAGCAGTCCTAGGCACGGGAGGGGGAACACTGAAGCTTTCTTT. This encodes CASSPRHGRGNTEAFF.

CDR3 bases: TGTGCCAGCAGCGCCCCAGCCCCTCAAGACGGGACCGGGGAGCTGTTTTTT. It encodes CASSAPAPQDGTGELFF. The V gene is TRBV5-4, the J gene TRBJ2-2; D unresolved. This CDR3 spans 17 amino acids. Trimming removed 4 bases from V and 5 bases from J, with 21 bases in between. Germline CDR1 SGHNT, CDR2 YYREEE (reference sequence). The full variable domain, rest sourced from reference TRBV5-4 and TRBJ2-2, is ETGVTQSPTHLIKTRGQQVTLRCSSQSGHNTVSWYQQALGQGPQFIFQYYREEENGRGNFPPRFSGLQFPNYSSELNVNALELDDSALYLCASSAPAPQDGTGELFFGEGSRLTVL.

The chain uses TRBV5-4 and TRBJ2-7; possibly TRBD2 for D (6 bases). Germline V gene lookup returns CDR1 SGHNT and CDR2 YYREEE (reference sequence). Trimming shortened V by 0 bases and J by 0 bases, and 10 bases separated the two germline ends. The CDR3 contains 15 residues. CDR3 DNA: TGTGCCAGCAGCTTGGGGCGGGGAAGCTCCTACGAGCAGTACTTC. Translated, it gives CASSLGRGSSYEQYF.

The J gene is TRBJ2-2, the V gene TRBV28, with a possible D match to TRBD1 (6 bases). The CDR3 runs to 15 residues. Germline lookup yields CDR1 MDHEN and CDR2 SYDVKM. V lost 5 bases, J lost 2 bases, and 12 bases lay in between. CDR3: CASSLGQINTGELFF. Written as DNA, the CDR3 is TGTGCCAGCAGTCTAGGACAGATCAACACCGGGGAGCTGTTTTTT.

The V gene is TRBV7-2, the J gene TRBJ2-1; 8 nucleotides agree with TRBD2. The CDR3 has 14 amino acids. Germline V gene lookup returns CDR1 SGHTA and CDR2 FQGNSA. With V trimmed by 5 bases and J by 4 bases, 4 bases remained unmatched. The CDR3 spells CASSITSGYNEQFF. The CDR3 DNA reads TGTGCCAGCAGCATTACTAGCGGATACAATGAGCAGTTCTTC.

This chain links TRBV7-9 with TRBJ2-5; D unresolved. Germline CDR1 and CDR2: SEHNR and FQNEAQ (reference sequence). Deletions cut 1 base from V and 3 bases from J, with 18 bases between. The CDR3 is made up of 17 amino acids. The CDR3 is CASSLGYSGVMEETQYF. The CDR3, as DNA: TGTGCCAGCAGCTTAGGGTACTCTGGGGTCATGGAAGAGACCCAGTACTTC.

The genes are TRBV7-9 and TRBJ2-7; the D is unclear. With 3 bases removed from V and 5 bases from J, the gap between germline ends came to 8 bases. This CDR3 spans 12 amino acids. The germline V gene encodes CDR1 SEHNR and CDR2 FQNEAQ (reference sequence). CDR3 coding DNA: TGTGCCAGCAGCTTCAGCATCGACGAGCAGTACTTC. Its protein product is CASSFSIDEQYF.

The chain recombines TRBV5-1 with TRBJ2-2; the D gene could be TRBD1 or TRBD2 (5 bases each). CDR3 length: 14 residues. Germline loops: CDR1 SGHRS, CDR2 YFSETQ. V gave up 6 bases and J gave up 3 bases, with 12 bases separating them. DNA for the CDR3: TGCGCCAGCAAATCCGGGGACGACACCGGGGAGCTGTTTTTT. Its protein product is CASKSGDDTGELFF.

The chain couples TRBV7-9 to TRBJ2-5; D might be TRBD2 (6 bases). Between the trimmed V and J ends, which lost 2 bases and 3 bases, there was a span of 16 bases. Germline V lookup: CDR1 SEHNR, CDR2 FQNEAQ (reference sequence). The CDR3 contains 16 residues. In DNA, the CDR3 is TGTGCCAGCAGCTTAATCTACGCGGGAAAGAAAGAGACCCAGTACTTC. Its protein product is CASSLIYAGKKETQYF. Variable domain in full (rest from reference TRBV7-9 and TRBJ2-5): DTGVSQNPRHKITKRGQNVTFRCDPISEHNRLYWYRQTLGQGPEFLTYFQNEAQLEKSRLLSDRFSAERPKGSFSTLEIQRTEQGDSAMYLCASSLIYAGKKETQYFGPGTRLLVL.

The rearrangement uses TRBV28 and TRBJ2-2; D assignment may be TRBD1 or TRBD2 (5 bases each). CDR3 size: 16 residues. The V end lost 7 bases, the J end lost 5 bases, and 20 bases lay between the germline ends. Germline values: CDR1 MDHEN, CDR2 SYDVKM. DNA for the CDR3: TGTGCCAGCACCTTGGGGCCGGCGCGGAGGACCGGGGAGCTGTTTTTT. Translated, it gives CASTLGPARRTGELFF.

The rearrangement links TRBV19 to TRBJ2-5; 9 positions match TRBD2. V lost 3 bases and J lost 4; bases outside the gene matches: 6. Germline-derived CDR1 and CDR2 are LNHDA and SQIVND (reference sequence). This CDR3 is 15 amino acids long. The CDR3 loop is CASSIPAGGGETQYF. The CDR3 region has the DNA TGTGCCAGTAGTATTCCAGCGGGGGGAGGAGAGACCCAGTACTTC. Using reference TRBV19 and TRBJ2-5 for the parts outside the CDR3, the full variable domain is DGGITQSPKYLFRKEGQNVTLSCEQNLNHDAMYWYRQDPGQGLRLIYYSQIVNDFQKGDIAEGYSVSREKKESFPLTVTSAQKNPTAFYLCASSIPAGGGETQYFGPGTRLLVL.

The count of this clone is one. J is TRBJ2-1 and V is TRBV15; 16 bases match TRBD2. CDR3 length: 18 residues. CDR1 and CDR2 (germline): LNHNV, YYDKDF (reference sequence). The CDR3 nucleotides are TGTGCTATAGCTCCGGGACTAGCGGGAGGGAGCTCCTACAATGAGCAGTTCTTC. It encodes CAIAPGLAGGSSYNEQFF.

This chain uses TRBV4-1 with TRBJ2-2, with TRBD2 matching over 7 bases. The CDR3 has 16 residues. J gave up 7 bases and V 3 bases, and 11 bases lay outside the gene matches. Germline V gene lookup returns CDR1 MGHRA and CDR2 YSYEKL. Here the CDR3 reads CASSQAGRSPNGELFF. CDR3 DNA sequence: TGCGCCAGCAGCCAGGCCGGGAGGAGCCCGAACGGGGAGCTGTTTTTT.

The CDR3 loop reads CASRLNSHGSYEQYF. In DNA form, the CDR3 reads TGTGCCAGCCGGCTGAACTCCCACGGATCCTACGAGCAGTACTTC. V and J are TRBV6-6 and TRBJ2-7; no reliable D call. V was pared by 8 bases and J by 1 base, with 18 bases between. CDR3 size: 15 residues. Germline CDR1 reads MNHNY; CDR2 reads SVGAGI (reference sequence).